The sequence of this T cell receptor (beta chain) was determined in a study of CD8+ T cells in alopecia areata. RNA, once extracted, was reverse transcribed into cDNA for use as the sequencing template. Libraries were prepared by immunoSEQ multiplex PCR; TCRdb keeps only in-frame clonotypes and omits some of them. Found here are some 200,000 clones, 45% to 75% of them singletons; the top ten hold less than 3.5%. Regarding treatment: oral pan-JAK inhibitor, 5-10 mg twice daily. The CDR3 extends over 13 amino acids. Trimming took 7 bases from V and 0 from J, leaving 12 bases between them. Germline V gene sequence: CDR1 SQVTM, CDR2 ANQGSEA. Overall study results and limits: The study found higher clonality in lesional than normal scalp, especially in alopecia totalis/universalis. Persistence during tofacitinib was seen for many expanded lesional clones in scalp and blood.

This clone was seen only a few times. Its target is unknown. This rearrangement joins TRBV29-1 to TRBJ1-1, with TRBD1 as a possible D gene (5 bases). This receptor was obtained from a human donor with alopecia areata. The sample was CD4+ T cells sorted from blood, taken at week 4, from a patient treated with tofacitinib. This CDR3 is CSGKTALNTEAFF. As DNA, the CDR3 is TGCAGCGGGAAGACAGCCTTGAACACTGAAGCTTTCTTT.